The sequence of this TCR beta chain was determined in a study of blood T cell repertoires in COVID-19. Donors were grouped by their self-reported clinical history. The CDR3 extends over 15 amino acids. Germline lookup yields CDR1 SGHAT and CDR2 FQNNGV. V was trimmed by 5 bases and J by 3 bases, leaving 17 bases between them. TCRdb's copy holds only in-frame clones and misses some; the assay was immunoSEQ multiplex PCR. The sample holds a few hundred thousand clones, around 87% seen once. V is TRBV11-2 and J is TRBJ2-7; possible D gene TRBD1, 6 bases. This clonotype was obtained from a woman between 18 and 29 years old with acute COVID-19. Sequencing used PBMCs or T cells enriched from blood (not recorded which). CDR3 bases: TGTGCCAGCAGCCCCGGGGACATAGGAGGCTACGAGCAGTACTTC. Translating gives CASSPGDIGGYEQYF.